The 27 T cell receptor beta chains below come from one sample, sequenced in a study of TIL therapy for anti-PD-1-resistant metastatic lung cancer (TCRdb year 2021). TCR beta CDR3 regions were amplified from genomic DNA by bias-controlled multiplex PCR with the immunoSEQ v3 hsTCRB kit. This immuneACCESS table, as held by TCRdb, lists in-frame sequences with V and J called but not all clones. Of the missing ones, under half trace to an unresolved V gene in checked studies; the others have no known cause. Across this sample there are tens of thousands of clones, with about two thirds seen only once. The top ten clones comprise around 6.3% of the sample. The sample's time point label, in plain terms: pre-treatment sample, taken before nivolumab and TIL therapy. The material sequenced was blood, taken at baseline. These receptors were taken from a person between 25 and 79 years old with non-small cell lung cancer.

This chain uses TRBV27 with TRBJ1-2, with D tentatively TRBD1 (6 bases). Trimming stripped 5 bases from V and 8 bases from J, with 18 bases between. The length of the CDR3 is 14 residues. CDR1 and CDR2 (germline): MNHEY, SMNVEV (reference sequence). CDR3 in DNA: TGTGCCAGCAGTCTCAACAGGGCCTCTAACGGCTACACCTTC. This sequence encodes CASSLNRASNGYTF.

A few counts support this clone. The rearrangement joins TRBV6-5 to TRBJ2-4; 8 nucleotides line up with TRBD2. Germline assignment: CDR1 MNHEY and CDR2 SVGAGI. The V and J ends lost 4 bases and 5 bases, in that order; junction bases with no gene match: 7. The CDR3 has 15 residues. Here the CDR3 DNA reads TGTGCCAGCAGTTCGGGTAGCGGGAACGAAAACATTCAGTACTTC. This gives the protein CASSSGSGNENIQYF.

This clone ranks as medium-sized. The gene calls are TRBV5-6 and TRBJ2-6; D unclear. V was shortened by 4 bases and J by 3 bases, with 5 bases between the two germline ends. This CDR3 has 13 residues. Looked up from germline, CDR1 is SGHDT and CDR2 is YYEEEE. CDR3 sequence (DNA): TGTGCCAGCAGCACGGTTGGGGCCAACGTCCTGACTTTC. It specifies CASSTVGANVLTF.

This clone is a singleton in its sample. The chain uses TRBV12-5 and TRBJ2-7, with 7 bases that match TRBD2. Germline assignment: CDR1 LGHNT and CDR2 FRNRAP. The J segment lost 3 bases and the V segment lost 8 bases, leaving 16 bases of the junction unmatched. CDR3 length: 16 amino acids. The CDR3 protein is CASRGAGDTPLYEQYF. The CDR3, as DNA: TGTGCTAGTCGCGGGGCGGGAGACACCCCCCTCTACGAGCAGTACTTC.

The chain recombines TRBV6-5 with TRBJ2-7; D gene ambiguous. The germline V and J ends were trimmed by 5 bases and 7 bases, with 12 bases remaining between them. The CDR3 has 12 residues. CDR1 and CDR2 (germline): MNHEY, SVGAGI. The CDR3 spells CASSVGPREQYF. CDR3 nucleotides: TGTGCCAGCAGTGTCGGCCCTCGGGAGCAGTACTTC.

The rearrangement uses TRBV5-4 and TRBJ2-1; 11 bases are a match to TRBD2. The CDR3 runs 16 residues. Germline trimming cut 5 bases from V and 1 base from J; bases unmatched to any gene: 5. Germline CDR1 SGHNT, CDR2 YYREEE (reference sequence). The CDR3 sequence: CASRLAGGPSYNEQFF. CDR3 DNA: TGTGCCAGCAGGTTAGCGGGGGGGCCTTCCTACAATGAGCAGTTCTTC.

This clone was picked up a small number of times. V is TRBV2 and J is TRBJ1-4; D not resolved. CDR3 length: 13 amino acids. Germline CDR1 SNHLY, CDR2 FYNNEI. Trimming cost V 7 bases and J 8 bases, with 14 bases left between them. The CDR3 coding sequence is TGTGCCAGCACCGCCATATCCCGCGAAAAACTGTTTTTT. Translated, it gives CASTAISREKLFF.

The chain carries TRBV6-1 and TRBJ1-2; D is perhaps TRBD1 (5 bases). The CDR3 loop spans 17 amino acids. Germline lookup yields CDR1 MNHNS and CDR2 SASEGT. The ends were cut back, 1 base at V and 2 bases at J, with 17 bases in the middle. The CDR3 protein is CASSEGLQGRANYGYTF. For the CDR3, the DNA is TGTGCCAGCAGTGAAGGTCTTCAGGGCAGAGCGAACTATGGCTACACCTTC.

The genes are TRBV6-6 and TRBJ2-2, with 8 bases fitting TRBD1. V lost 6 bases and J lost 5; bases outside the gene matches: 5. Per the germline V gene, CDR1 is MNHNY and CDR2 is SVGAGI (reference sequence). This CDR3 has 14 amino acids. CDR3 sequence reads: CASRQGATTGELFF. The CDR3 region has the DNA TGTGCCAGCAGGCAGGGGGCTACGACCGGGGAGCTGTTTTTT.

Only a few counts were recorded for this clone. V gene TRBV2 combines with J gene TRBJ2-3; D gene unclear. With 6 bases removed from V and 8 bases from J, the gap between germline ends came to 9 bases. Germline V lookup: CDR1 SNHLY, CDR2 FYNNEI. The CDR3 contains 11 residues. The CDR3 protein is CASSRSLTQYF. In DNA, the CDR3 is TGTGCCAGCAGCAGGTCCCTTACGCAGTATTTT.

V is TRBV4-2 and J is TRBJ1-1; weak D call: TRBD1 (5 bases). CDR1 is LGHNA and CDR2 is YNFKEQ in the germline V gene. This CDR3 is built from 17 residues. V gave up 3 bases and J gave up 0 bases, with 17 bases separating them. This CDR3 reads CASSQGERLVMNTEAFF. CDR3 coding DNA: TGTGCCAGCAGCCAGGGGGAGCGTCTTGTCATGAACACTGAAGCTTTCTTT.

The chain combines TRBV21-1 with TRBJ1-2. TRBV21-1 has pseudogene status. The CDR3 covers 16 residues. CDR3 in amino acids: CASSKESEELEDGYTF. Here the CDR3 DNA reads TGTGCCAGCAGCAAAGAATCTGAGGAATTGGAGGATGGCTACACCTTC.

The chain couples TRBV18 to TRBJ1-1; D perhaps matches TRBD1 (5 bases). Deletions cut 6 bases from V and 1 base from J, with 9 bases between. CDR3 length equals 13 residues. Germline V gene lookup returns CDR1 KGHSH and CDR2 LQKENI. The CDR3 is CASSQGQNTEAFF. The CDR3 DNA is TGTGCCAGCTCCCAAGGACAGAACACTGAAGCTTTCTTT.

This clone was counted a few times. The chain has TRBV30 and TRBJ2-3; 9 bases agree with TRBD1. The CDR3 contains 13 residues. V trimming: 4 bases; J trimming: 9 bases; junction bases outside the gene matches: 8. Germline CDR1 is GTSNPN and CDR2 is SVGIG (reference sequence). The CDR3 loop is CAWTGQGRWTQYF. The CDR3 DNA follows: TGTGCCTGGACGGGACAGGGTCGATGGACGCAGTATTTT. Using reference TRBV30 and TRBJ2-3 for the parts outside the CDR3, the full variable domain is SQTIHQWPATLVQPVGSPLSLECTVEGTSNPNLYWYRQAAGRGLQLLFYSVGIGQISSEVPQNLSASRPQDRQFILSSKKLLLSDSGFYLCAWTGQGRWTQYFGPGTRLTVL.

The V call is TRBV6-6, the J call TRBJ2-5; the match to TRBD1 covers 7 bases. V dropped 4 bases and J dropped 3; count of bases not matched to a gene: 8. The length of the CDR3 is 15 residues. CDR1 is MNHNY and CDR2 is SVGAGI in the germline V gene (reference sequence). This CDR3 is CASSLPRQGEETQYF. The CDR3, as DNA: TGTGCCAGCAGTTTACCCCGACAGGGAGAAGAGACCCAGTACTTC.

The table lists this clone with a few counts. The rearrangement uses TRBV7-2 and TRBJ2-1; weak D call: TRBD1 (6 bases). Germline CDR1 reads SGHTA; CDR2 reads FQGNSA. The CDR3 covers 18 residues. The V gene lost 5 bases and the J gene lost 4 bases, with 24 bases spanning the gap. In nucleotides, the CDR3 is TGTGCCAGCAGCAACCCAACCAAGGTGGAAGGGGGTTACAATGAGCAGTTCTTC. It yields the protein CASSNPTKVEGGYNEQFF.

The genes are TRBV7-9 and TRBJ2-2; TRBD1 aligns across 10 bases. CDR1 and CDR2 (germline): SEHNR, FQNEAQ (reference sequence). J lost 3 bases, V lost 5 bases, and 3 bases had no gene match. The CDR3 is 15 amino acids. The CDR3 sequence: CASSPGTGDTGELFF. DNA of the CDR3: TGTGCCAGCAGCCCCGGGACAGGGGACACCGGGGAGCTGTTTTTT.

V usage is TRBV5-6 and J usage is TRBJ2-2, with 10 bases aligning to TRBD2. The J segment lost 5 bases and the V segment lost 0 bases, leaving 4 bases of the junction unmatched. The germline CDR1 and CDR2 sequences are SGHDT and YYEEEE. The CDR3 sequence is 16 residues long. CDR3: CASSLVASGRTGELFF. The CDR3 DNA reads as TGTGCCAGCAGCTTGGTGGCTAGCGGGAGAACCGGGGAGCTGTTTTTT.

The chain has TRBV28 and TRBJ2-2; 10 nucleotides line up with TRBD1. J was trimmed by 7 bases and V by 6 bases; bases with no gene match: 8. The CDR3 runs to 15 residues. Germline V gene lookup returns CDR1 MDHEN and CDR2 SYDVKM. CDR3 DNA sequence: TGTGCCAGCAGCGAGGGACAGGGGTACGGCGGGGAGCTGTTTTTT. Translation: CASSEGQGYGGELFF.

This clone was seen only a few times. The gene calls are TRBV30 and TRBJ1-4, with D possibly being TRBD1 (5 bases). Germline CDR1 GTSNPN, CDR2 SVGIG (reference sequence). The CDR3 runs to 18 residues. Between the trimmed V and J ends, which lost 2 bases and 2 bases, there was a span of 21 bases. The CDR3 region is CAWSFRPGLKGTNEKLFF. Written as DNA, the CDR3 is TGTGCCTGGAGTTTTCGCCCGGGGCTCAAGGGGACTAATGAAAAACTGTTTTTT.

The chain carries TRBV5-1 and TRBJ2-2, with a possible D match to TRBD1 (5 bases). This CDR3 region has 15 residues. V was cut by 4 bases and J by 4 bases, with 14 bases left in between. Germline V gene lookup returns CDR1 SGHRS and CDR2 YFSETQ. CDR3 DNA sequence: TGCGCCAGCAGCAGCTTCCAGGGTGGCACCGGGGAGCTGTTTTTT. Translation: CASSSFQGGTGELFF.

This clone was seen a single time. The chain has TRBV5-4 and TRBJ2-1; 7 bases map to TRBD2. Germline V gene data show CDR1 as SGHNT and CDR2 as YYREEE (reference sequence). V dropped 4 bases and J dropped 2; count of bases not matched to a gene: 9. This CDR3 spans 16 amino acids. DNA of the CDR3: TGTGCCAGCAGCCCCGGCGAGGCGGGAGCCTACAATGAGCAGTTCTTC. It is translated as CASSPGEAGAYNEQFF.

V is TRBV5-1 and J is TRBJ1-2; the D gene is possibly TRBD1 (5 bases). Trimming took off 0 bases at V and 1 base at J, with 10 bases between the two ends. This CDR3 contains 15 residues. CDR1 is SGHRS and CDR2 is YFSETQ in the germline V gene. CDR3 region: CASSLGGAYNYGYTF. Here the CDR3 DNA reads TGCGCCAGCAGCTTGGGGGGCGCCTATAACTATGGCTACACCTTC.

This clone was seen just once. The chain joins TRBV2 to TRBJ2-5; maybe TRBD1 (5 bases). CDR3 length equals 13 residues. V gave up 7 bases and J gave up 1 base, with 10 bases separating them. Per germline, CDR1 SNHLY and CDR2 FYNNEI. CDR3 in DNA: TGTGCCAGCACCCCGCAGGGCCAAGAGACCCAGTACTTC. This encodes CASTPQGQETQYF.

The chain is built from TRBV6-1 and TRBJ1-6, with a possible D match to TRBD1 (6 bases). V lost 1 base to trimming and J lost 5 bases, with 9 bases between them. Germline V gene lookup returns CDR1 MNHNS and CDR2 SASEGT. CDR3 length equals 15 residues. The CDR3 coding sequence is TGTGCCAGCAGTGAAGGTGGGGGGCATAATTCACCCCTCCACTTT. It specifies CASSEGGGHNSPLHF.

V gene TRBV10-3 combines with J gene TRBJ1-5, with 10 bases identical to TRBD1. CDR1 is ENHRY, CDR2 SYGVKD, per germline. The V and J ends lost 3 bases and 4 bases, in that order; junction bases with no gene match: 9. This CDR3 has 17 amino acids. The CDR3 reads CAISEFRDRGGNQPQHF. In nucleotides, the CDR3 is TGTGCCATCAGTGAATTTAGGGACAGGGGAGGGAATCAGCCCCAGCATTTT.

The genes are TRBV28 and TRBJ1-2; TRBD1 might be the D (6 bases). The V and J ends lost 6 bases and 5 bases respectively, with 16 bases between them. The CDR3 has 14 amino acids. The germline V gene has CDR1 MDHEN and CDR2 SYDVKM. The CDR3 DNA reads TGTGCCAGCAGCTTTAGGGGGTCGTGGTATGGCTACACCTTC. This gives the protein CASSFRGSWYGYTF.